The 15 T cell receptor beta chains listed next were all sequenced from one sample in a study of blood T cell repertoires in COVID-19. Repertoires were generated with immunoSEQ multiplex PCR, while TCRdb's copy carries only in-frame clones and drops some. The data show approximately 220,000 clones, 80% to 85% seen once. Sequencing used peripheral blood. The receptors derive from a woman younger than 45 who had recovered from COVID-19.

The CDR3 bases are TGTGCCAGCAGTATAGCCTTAGCGGGATCCTACGAGCAGTACTTC. This translates into CASSIALAGSYEQYF. This chain connects TRBV6-5 to TRBJ2-7, with TRBD2 matching 8 bases. With 5 bases clipped from V and 1 base from J, the junction kept 7 bases outside the gene matches. There are 15 residues in the CDR3. Germline CDR1 MNHEY, CDR2 SVGAGI.

This chain joins TRBV9 and TRBJ2-7, with 8 bases fitting TRBD1. Germline V CDR1 and CDR2: SGDLS, YYNGEE. V lost 1 base and J lost 3; bases outside the gene matches: 9. The CDR3 has 16 amino acids. CDR3 DNA: TGTGCCAGCAGCGTACACGGACAGGGACTGGGCTACGAGCAGTACTTC. It encodes CASSVHGQGLGYEQYF.

The chain recombines TRBV9 with TRBJ1-2; perhaps TRBD1 as D (5 bases). Germline V gene data show CDR1 as SGDLS and CDR2 as YYNGEE. The V gene lost 1 base and the J gene lost 10 bases, with 14 bases spanning the gap. CDR3 length equals 13 residues. The CDR3 DNA reads as TGTGCCAGCAGCGTACCCCAGGGTGTCGTCTACACCTTC. The encoded protein is CASSVPQGVVYTF.

The rearrangement joins TRBV19 to TRBJ2-1, with a tentative D call TRBD2 (5 bases). Germline V gives CDR1 LNHDA, CDR2 SQIVND (reference sequence). V shed 5 bases and J shed 4 bases, with 12 bases lying between them. The CDR3 length is 14 residues. As DNA, the CDR3 is TGTGCCAGTAGTCGTGGGAGTGGTTACAATGAGCAGTTCTTC. Translated: CASSRGSGYNEQFF.

The chain employs TRBV7-8 and TRBJ1-1; 8 bases map to TRBD1. J was trimmed by 3 bases and V by 5 bases; bases with no gene match: 8. This CDR3 is 15 amino acids long. Per germline, CDR1 SGHVS and CDR2 FQNEAQ. The CDR3 sequence: CASSPQQGVDTEAFF. The CDR3 DNA reads TGTGCCAGCAGCCCCCAACAGGGGGTGGACACTGAAGCTTTCTTT.

The chain recombines TRBV28 with TRBJ1-4, with D possibly matching TRBD1 (5 bases). The CDR3 is made up of 16 amino acids. The V and J ends lost 7 bases and 5 bases respectively, with 20 bases between them. The germline gives CDR1 MDHEN, CDR2 SYDVKM. The CDR3 region has the DNA TGTGCCAGCACCACGGGGGTCGGTCCGGCCAATGAAAAACTGTTTTTT. Amino acid sequence: CASTTGVGPANEKLFF.

The gene calls are TRBV18 and TRBJ1-4, with D maybe TRBD1 (5 bases). Germline lookup yields CDR1 KGHSH and CDR2 LQKENI. Trimming shortened V by 4 bases and J by 6 bases, and 12 bases separated the two germline ends. The CDR3 extends over 14 amino acids. The CDR3 DNA follows: TGTGCCAGCTCACAAATGGCCAGGGATGAAAAACTGTTTTTT. Its protein is CASSQMARDEKLFF.

V usage is TRBV24-1 and J usage is TRBJ2-2, with 11 positions matching TRBD1. The germline V gene encodes CDR1 KGHDR and CDR2 SFDVKD. The trim removed 0 bases at V and 3 bases at J, leaving 5 bases unmatched. This CDR3 has 18 residues. This CDR3 reads CATSDLWGTGGDTGELFF. CDR3 sequence (DNA): TGTGCCACCAGTGATTTGTGGGGGACAGGGGGAGACACCGGGGAGCTGTTTTTT.

This chain links TRBV30 with TRBJ1-4, with 11 bases aligning to TRBD1. The length of the CDR3 is 16 residues. Germline trimming cut 5 bases from V and 0 bases from J; bases unmatched to any gene: 5. Germline V gene sequence: CDR1 GTSNPN, CDR2 SVGIG (reference sequence). Here the CDR3 reads CAWHAGQGATNEKLFF. The CDR3 DNA follows: TGTGCCTGGCACGCGGGACAGGGGGCAACTAATGAAAAACTGTTTTTT.

This clone has only a few counts. The rearrangement links TRBV28 to TRBJ2-7; 10 bases are a match to TRBD1. V lost 5 bases and J lost 2; bases outside the gene matches: 6. This CDR3 has 15 residues. The V gene's germline CDR1 is MDHEN and CDR2 SYDVKM. CDR3 sequence reads: CASSPGTGEAYEQYF. The CDR3 DNA is TGTGCCAGCAGTCCCGGGACAGGGGAAGCCTACGAGCAGTACTTC.

The chain links TRBV7-3 to TRBJ2-3; TRBD2 agrees at 8 bases. CDR3 length: 12 residues. The ends lost 4 bases at V and 11 bases at J; junction bases unmatched: 5. Germline V gives CDR1 SGHTA, CDR2 FQGTGA. CDR3 amino acids: CASSSSGRWQYF. DNA for the CDR3: TGTGCCAGCAGCTCCAGCGGGAGATGGCAGTATTTT.

J is TRBJ2-1 and V is TRBV6-5, with 9 bases that match TRBD2. The CDR3 length is 15 residues. Germline loops: CDR1 MNHEY, CDR2 SVGAGI. Trimming at V came to 2 bases and at J to 7 bases, leaving 6 bases not matched to a gene. CDR3 nucleotides: TGTGCCAGCAGTTACACGACTAGCGGTGTGAATGAGCAGTTCTTC. Protein product: CASSYTTSGVNEQFF.

The rearrangement links TRBV7-2 to TRBJ1-5; weak D call: TRBD1 (6 bases). CDR1 SGHTA and CDR2 FQGNSA come from the germline V gene. CDR3 size: 14 residues. V was cut by 5 bases and J by 2 bases, with 10 bases left in between. The CDR3 sequence is CASSRPGGNQPQHF. CDR3 DNA sequence: TGTGCCAGCAGCCGTCCAGGGGGCAATCAGCCCCAGCATTTT.

This clone has more than one count but fewer than ten. The chain carries TRBV30 and TRBJ2-2; 14 positions agree with TRBD2. The CDR3 sequence is 16 residues long. Germline V gene sequence: CDR1 GTSNPN, CDR2 SVGIG (reference sequence). The junction had 3 bases not matched to a gene; V was cut back by 0 bases and J by 6 bases. The CDR3, as DNA: TGTGCCTGGAGTGTAGGGACTAGCGGGAGTTCCGGGGAGCTGTTTTTT. Protein: CAWSVGTSGSSGELFF.

This CDR3 is CASTQDRGNLYGYTF. CDR3 in DNA: TGTGCCAGTACCCAGGACAGGGGGAACCTCTATGGCTACACCTTC. The rearrangement links TRBV19 to TRBJ1-2, with 10 bases fitting TRBD1. CDR3 length: 15 amino acids. Germline V gives CDR1 LNHDA, CDR2 SQIVND (reference sequence). V was clipped by 7 bases and J by 4 bases; unmatched bases: 9.